This entry describes one T cell receptor (beta chain). Recruited during active infection, patients (from Seattle) were subsequently followed longitudinally. The sample is drawn from a study of blood T cell repertoires in COVID-19. For the study at large: Sites across the United States, Italy and Spain contributed samples from acute and convalescent COVID-19.

V gave up 1 base and J gave up 1 base; unmatched junction bases: 1. The CDR3 extends over 16 amino acids. Germline CDR1 and CDR2: LNHDA and SQIVND (reference sequence). Methods used by the authors: Reference gene primer amplification yielded estimated nucleated cell counts. Generated by immunoSEQ multiplex PCR, the TCRdb table keeps only in-frame clones and is missing some. Clone size and the V and J calls come from that table; the DNA yielded D and trimming. The sample comprises 350,000 to 450,000 clones, more than 70% of which are singletons, and over 2% rests with the top ten. This clonotype was sampled from a woman aged 55-69 years with COVID-19, enrolled during active disease. The rearrangement joins TRBV19 to TRBJ2-6, with 7 nucleotides matching TRBD1. The sequencing input was peripheral blood. CDR3 DNA: TGTGCCAGTAGTATAGCCAGGGGGTCTGGGGCCAACGTCCTGACTTTC. Amino acid sequence: CASSIARGSGANVLTF. Variable domain in full (rest from reference TRBV19 and TRBJ2-6): DGGITQSPKYLFRKEGQNVTLSCEQNLNHDAMYWYRQDPGQGLRLIYYSQIVNDFQKGDIAEGYSVSREKKESFPLTVTSAQKNPTAFYLCASSIARGSGANVLTFGAGSRLTVL.